The 17 T cell receptor beta chains below come from one sample, sequenced in a study of T-cell memory formation after mild COVID-19. TCRdb recomputed calls from the 5' RACE reads with MiXCR, one row per CDR3 protein. The sample holds some 300,000 distinct CDR3 sequences, roughly 20% seen once. Sequenced sample: PBMCs or a T cell subset sorted from them (not recorded which). The origin of the receptors is a man aged 18 to 30 who had mild COVID-19 (a few samples of this study predate the infection). Cell type and time point are not known.

This clonotype has more than one count but fewer than ten. The chain employs TRBV20-1 and TRBJ2-1; unclear D gene. The CDR3 sequence is 13 residues long. Germline V lookup: CDR1 DFQATT, CDR2 SNEGSKA (reference sequence). Trimming shortened V by 2 bases and J by 2 bases, and 7 bases separated the two germline ends. CDR3 region: CSARSLTYNEQFF. In nucleotides, the CDR3 is TGCAGTGCTAGATCACTCACCTACAATGAGCAGTTCTTC.

The chain joins TRBV2 to TRBJ1-1; D is undetermined. The CDR3 totals 12 residues. V shed 6 bases and J shed 11 bases, with 16 bases lying between them. CDR1 and CDR2 from the germline V gene are SNHLY and FYNNEI. In DNA form, the CDR3 reads TGTGCCAGCAGGGATCGGGTGAGAGCGGCTTTCTTT. Translation gives CASRDRVRAAFF.

The chain is built from TRBV7-2 and TRBJ2-5; 13 nucleotides match TRBD2. V trimming: 7 bases; J trimming: 1 base; junction bases outside the gene matches: 3. CDR1 and CDR2 from the germline V gene are SGHTA and FQGNSA. The CDR3 has 15 residues. The CDR3 reads CASTGLAGAQETQYF. CDR3 DNA: TGTGCCAGCACCGGACTAGCGGGGGCCCAAGAGACCCAGTACTTC.

The chain uses TRBV20-1 and TRBJ2-7, with 9 bases identical to TRBD1. CDR3 length: 14 residues. The V and J ends lost 5 bases and 0 bases, in that order; junction bases with no gene match: 5. The germline CDR1 and CDR2 sequences are DFQATT and SNEGSKA (reference sequence). DNA of the CDR3: TGCAGTGCTGTCGGACAGGGGAGCTCCTACGAGCAGTACTTC. Translated: CSAVGQGSSYEQYF.

This clonotype appeared a few times. V is TRBV6-5 and J is TRBJ2-2, with TRBD1 matching 12 bases. The CDR3 sequence is 15 residues long. The J segment lost 7 bases and the V segment lost 6 bases, leaving 6 bases of the junction unmatched. CDR1 and CDR2 (germline): MNHEY, SVGAGI. CDR3 region: CASSFRDRGRGELFF. As DNA, the CDR3 is TGTGCCAGCAGCTTCCGGGACAGGGGGCGCGGGGAGCTGTTTTTT.

This clonotype was observed a few times. The chain combines TRBV15 with TRBJ2-3; unclear D gene. The germline V and J ends were trimmed by 7 bases and 2 bases, with 13 bases remaining between them. Germline CDR1 reads LNHNV; CDR2 reads YYDKDF (reference sequence). The CDR3 is 14 amino acids. This CDR3 reads CATMERVYTDTQYF. The CDR3 DNA sequence: TGTGCCACCATGGAAAGGGTGTACACAGATACGCAGTATTTT.

V is TRBV12-3 or TRBV12-4 and J is TRBJ2-7; weak D call: TRBD2 (7 bases). The CDR3 has 13 amino acids. Trimming stripped 5 bases from V and 6 bases from J, with 14 bases between. CDR3 sequence: CASSTSGGGEQYV. For the CDR3, the DNA is TGTGCCAGCAGTACCTCGGGGGGCGGCGAGCAGTACGTC.

The chain is built from TRBV5-6 and TRBJ2-7, with a tentative D call TRBD1 (5 bases). CDR1 is SGHDT, CDR2 YYEEEE, per germline. The CDR3 is 14 amino acids. V dropped 0 bases and J dropped 3 bases, with 10 bases sitting between them. The CDR3 DNA reads TGTGCCAGCAGCTTGGAGGGGCACCTCTACGAGCAGTACTTC. Translating it yields CASSLEGHLYEQYF.

Comment on this clonotype: This sequence may be a read error, since a much larger clone differs from it by one base. J is TRBJ2-2 and V is TRBV7-8; 7 bases line up with TRBD1. Germline V lookup: CDR1 SGHVS, CDR2 FQNEAQ. This CDR3 has 16 residues. The CDR3, as DNA: TGTGCCAGCAGTTCGATCGGGACAGCGAACACCTGGGAGCTGTTTTTT. Amino acid sequence: CASSSIGTANTWELFF.

J is TRBJ2-7 and V is TRBV12-3 or TRBV12-4; 7 bases match TRBD2. Trimming at V came to 3 bases and at J to 3 bases, leaving 11 bases not matched to a gene. The CDR3 is made up of 16 amino acids. The CDR3 here is CASSFLGGGAIYEQYF. CDR3 bases: TGTGCCAGCAGTTTTCTGGGGGGAGGGGCCATCTACGAGCAGTACTTC.

This chain connects TRBV7-2 to TRBJ2-3; D is uncertain. The CDR3 runs to 14 residues. V was shortened by 3 bases and J by 0 bases, with 7 bases between the two germline ends. Germline V gene lookup returns CDR1 SGHTA and CDR2 FQGNSA. The CDR3 region has the DNA TGTGCCAGCAGCTTGACGCAGAGCACAGATACGCAGTATTTT. Protein sequence: CASSLTQSTDTQYF. The variable domain in full, with the rest retrieved from reference TRBV7-2 and TRBJ2-3, is GAGVSQSPSNKVTEKGKDVELRCDPISGHTALYWYRQSLGQGLEFLIYFQGNSAPDKSGLPSDRFSAERTGGSVSTLTIQRTQQEDSAVYLCASSLTQSTDTQYFGPGTRLTVL.

This clonotype was seen only a few times. The chain carries TRBV27 and TRBJ2-1; D is perhaps TRBD2 (5 bases). V was cut by 8 bases and J by 6 bases, with 14 bases left in between. The germline CDR1 and CDR2 sequences are MNHEY and SMNVEV (reference sequence). The CDR3 sequence is 13 residues long. The CDR3 sequence: CASRASGSNEQFF. CDR3 DNA: TGTGCCAGCCGTGCCTCGGGGAGCAATGAGCAGTTCTTC.

This clonotype turned up a few times. The chain combines TRBV18 with TRBJ2-1; D may be TRBD2 (6 bases). This CDR3 spans 14 amino acids. Germline V gene sequence: CDR1 KGHSH, CDR2 LQKENI. The germline V and J ends were trimmed by 3 bases and 12 bases, with 18 bases remaining between them. In nucleotides, the CDR3 is TGTGCCAGCTCACCTCCTCCTGCGGGGACGGGGCAGTTCTTC. As protein: CASSPPPAGTGQFF.

J is TRBJ2-1 and V is TRBV25-1; D is possibly TRBD1 (6 bases). The germline V gene encodes CDR1 MGHDK and CDR2 SYGVNS. The germline V and J ends were trimmed by 2 bases and 7 bases, with 18 bases remaining between them. This CDR3 has 16 amino acids. CDR3 in amino acids: CASSEGRTGTLNEQFF. CDR3 sequence (DNA): TGTGCCAGCAGTGAAGGGAGAACAGGGACCCTAAATGAGCAGTTCTTC.

V and J are TRBV11-2 and TRBJ2-5; the D is unclear. V lost 5 bases and J lost 1, with 11 bases in between. Germline V gene sequence: CDR1 SGHAT, CDR2 FQNNGV. This CDR3 is 14 amino acids long. Here the CDR3 DNA reads TGTGCCAGCAGCCTCCGACGAAGCCAAGAGACCCAGTACTTC. The encoded protein is CASSLRRSQETQYF.

The chain carries TRBV20-1 and TRBJ1-5; no clear D gene. CDR1 is DFQATT and CDR2 is SNEGSKA in the germline V gene (reference sequence). Trimming removed 6 bases from V and 4 bases from J, with 13 bases in between. This CDR3 spans 13 amino acids. The CDR3 reads CSASGEVNQPQHF. The DNA of the CDR3 is TGCAGTGCCAGCGGCGAGGTAAATCAGCCCCAGCATTTT.

The chain is built from TRBV12-3 or TRBV12-4 and TRBJ1-3; no reliable D call. This CDR3 comprises 12 residues. V dropped 6 bases and J dropped 4 bases, with 7 bases sitting between them. The DNA for the CDR3 is TGTGCCAGCAGACCGACAGGAAACACCATATATTTT. Its protein product is CASRPTGNTIYF.